This is a list of T cell receptor beta chains from one sample in a study of OX40 agonist ivuxolimab in advanced cancers. Clones were sequenced by immunoSEQ multiplex PCR, and TCRdb holds only the in-frame ones, with some missing. This sample has 30,000 or so clones, with 80% to 95% found just once. Sequenced material: CD4+ or CD8+ T cells sorted from blood, taken in a trial of the OX40 agonist ivuxolimab. These receptors were collected from an adult with an advanced solid tumor such as melanoma, head and neck, liver or kidney cancer. CDR3s include the opening cysteine and the closing phenylalanine or tryptophan. A D gene is named only where the DNA matches it firmly. Clone sizes are given selectively: once, few, many, or a class where the clone is expanded.

J gene	D gene	clone size	V gene	CDR3 protein	CDR3 DNA
TRBJ2-1	TRBD1	once	TRBV20-1	CSAGDRVQFF	TGCAGTGCTGGGGACAGGGTACAGTTCTTC
TRBJ1-1	NA	NA	TRBV4-1	CASSQVAGNTEAFF	TGCGCCAGCAGCCAAGTTGCCGGGAACACTGAAGCTTTCTTT
TRBJ2-2	TRBD2	NA	TRBV7-3	CASSFMTLTSGAHTGELFF	TGTGCCAGCAGCTTTATGACACTAACTAGCGGGGCTCACACCGGGGAGCTGTTTTTT
TRBJ2-1	NA	NA	TRBV19	CASSISSIPGNEQFF	TGTGCCAGTAGTATTAGCAGCATACCCGGCAATGAGCAGTTCTTC
TRBJ1-3	NA	NA	TRBV19	CASSISGADGNTIYF	TGTGCCAGTAGTATTTCAGGGGCGGACGGAAACACCATATATTTT
TRBJ2-2	NA	NA	TRBV9	CASSVQVKIANTGELFF	TGTGCCAGCAGCGTACAAGTTAAGATCGCGAACACCGGGGAGCTGTTTTTT
TRBJ1-5	NA	NA	TRBV7-2	CASSEGPGTQHF	TGTGCCAGCAGCGAGGGGCCAGGGACCCAGCATTTT
TRBJ2-5	TRBD1	few	TRBV10-2	CATRTGMQQETQYF	TGCGCCACACGGACAGGGATGCAACAAGAGACCCAGTACTTC
TRBJ2-7	NA	once	TRBV19	CASTLRVTKTYEQYF	TGTGCCAGTACCCTCAGGGTTACCAAAACCTACGAGCAGTACTTC
TRBJ2-2	NA	NA	TRBV27	CASSLSITSSPTNTGELFF	TGTGCCAGCAGTTTATCGATCACTAGCTCCCCTACGAACACCGGGGAGCTGTTTTTT
TRBJ2-4	TRBD2	NA	TRBV27	CASSLNLAGASIQYF	TGTGCCAGCAGTTTAAACTTGGCGGGAGCGAGCATTCAGTACTTC
TRBJ2-7	NA	NA	TRBV2	CASSEGVGGYEQYF	TGTGCCAGCAGTGAGGGTGTAGGTGGGTACGAGCAGTACTTC
TRBJ2-1	NA	NA	TRBV9	CASSAIGLRGNEQFF	TGTGCCAGCAGCGCCATAGGCCTCCGAGGTAATGAGCAGTTCTTC
TRBJ1-4	TRBD1	NA	TRBV4-1	CASSQDGTGTEKLFF	TGCGCCAGCAGCCAGGACGGGACAGGGACTGAAAAACTGTTTTTT
TRBJ2-3	TRBD2	once	TRBV4-1	CASSQVLAGEADTQYF	TGCGCCAGCAGCCAAGTTCTAGCGGGGGAAGCAGATACGCAGTATTTT
TRBJ2-1	TRBD2	NA	TRBV4-3	CASSQEGTSMYNEQFF	TGCGCCAGCAGCCAAGAGGGGACTAGTATGTACAATGAGCAGTTCTTC
TRBJ1-2	TRBD1	NA	TRBV4-2	CASTPDRGDGYTF	TGTGCCAGCACCCCGGACAGGGGAGATGGCTACACCTTC
TRBJ1-1	NA	NA	TRBV29-1	CSVALTETEAFF	TGCAGCGTTGCCCTCACGGAGACTGAAGCTTTCTTT
TRBJ2-4	NA	NA	TRBV4-1	CASSPDREVDIQYF	TGCGCCAGCAGCCCCGACAGGGAGGTGGACATTCAGTACTTC
TRBJ2-3	TRBD2	NA	TRBV19	CASRTSGNVDTQYF	TGTGCCAGTAGGACTAGCGGGAATGTAGATACGCAGTATTTT
TRBJ2-5	NA	NA	TRBV7-2	CASSLARAKETQYF	TGTGCCAGCAGCTTAGCAAGGGCTAAAGAGACCCAGTACTTC
TRBJ2-1	TRBD2	NA	TRBV4-3	CASSQGTSGRVNEQFF	TGCGCCAGCAGCCAAGGGACTAGCGGGAGGGTCAATGAGCAGTTCTTC
TRBJ1-1	NA	NA	TRBV5-5	CASSLIEGNEAFF	TGTGCCAGCAGCTTGATCGAAGGGAATGAAGCTTTCTTT
TRBJ2-5	TRBD2	NA	TRBV19	CASAPQQRGETQYF	TGTGCCAGCGCCCCCCAGCAGCGGGGGGAGACCCAGTACTTC
TRBJ2-5	NA	NA	TRBV19	CASSGAAETQYF	TGTGCCAGTAGTGGGGCCGCCGAGACCCAGTACTTC
TRBJ1-1	NA	NA	TRBV6-1	CASSTGSTEAFF	TGTGCCAGCAGCACAGGGAGCACTGAAGCTTTCTTT
TRBJ2-2	TRBD1	NA	TRBV29-1	CSTTGPNTGELFF	TGCAGCACGACAGGGCCGAACACCGGGGAGCTGTTTTTT
TRBJ1-1	NA	NA	TRBV15	CATSTSKRAPEAFF	TGTGCCACCAGCACGAGTAAGCGGGCGCCTGAAGCTTTCTTT
TRBJ2-1	TRBD2	NA	TRBV7-2	CASSLGLLSGRASEQFF	TGTGCCAGCAGCTTAGGCCTTCTTAGCGGGAGGGCCTCTGAGCAGTTCTTC
TRBJ2-1	TRBD2	NA	TRBV27	CASSYRTSSNEQFF	TGTGCCAGCAGTTACCGGACTAGCTCTAATGAGCAGTTCTTC
TRBJ2-3	NA	NA	TRBV4-3	CASSLGPRTDTQYF	TGCGCCAGCAGCCTGGGGCCGCGGACAGATACGCAGTATTTT
TRBJ2-5	NA	NA	TRBV6-5	CASSYGGGETQYF	TGTGCCAGCAGTTATGGGGGTGGGGAGACCCAGTACTTC
TRBJ2-3	TRBD2	NA	TRBV11-2	CASSLGVAGDTQYF	TGTGCCAGCAGCTTAGGGGTAGCGGGAGATACGCAGTATTTT
TRBJ2-5	TRBD2	few	TRBV29-1	CSVALAGGPRETQYF	TGCAGCGTTGCTCTAGCGGGGGGGCCTAGAGAGACCCAGTACTTC
TRBJ1-5	NA	NA	TRBV7-2	CASSPSGYSNQPQHF	TGTGCCAGCAGCCCGAGCGGGTATAGCAATCAGCCCCAGCATTTT
TRBJ2-7	NA	NA	TRBV7-8	CASSLRWGARDEQYF	TGTGCCAGCAGCTTAAGATGGGGCGCGAGGGACGAGCAGTACTTC
TRBJ2-7	NA	NA	TRBV28	CASSRTSYEQYF	TGTGCCAGCAGTCGGACGTCCTACGAGCAGTACTTC
TRBJ1-1	NA	NA	TRBV4-1	CASSQELGRGVTEAFF	TGCGCCAGCAGCCAAGAGCTGGGCAGGGGAGTTACTGAAGCTTTCTTT
TRBJ2-7	NA	NA	TRBV11-1	CASSSWGAYEQYF	TGTGCCAGCAGCAGTTGGGGAGCCTACGAGCAGTACTTC
TRBJ2-7	NA	NA	TRBV12-5	CASGGVFHEQYF	TGTGCTAGTGGGGGGGTTTTCCACGAGCAGTACTTC
TRBJ2-7	TRBD1	NA	TRBV18	CASSTGQGESYEQYF	TGTGCCAGCTCAACTGGACAGGGGGAATCCTACGAGCAGTACTTC
TRBJ2-1	TRBD2	NA	TRBV4-2	CASSQRVAGVDEQFF	TGTGCCAGCAGCCAGAGGGTAGCGGGAGTCGATGAGCAGTTCTTC
TRBJ2-4	TRBD2	NA	TRBV19	CASSPQRGGFTNIQYF	TGTGCCAGTAGTCCACAACGGGGGGGATTTACAAACATTCAGTACTTC
TRBJ1-2	NA	NA	TRBV20-1	CSARGGHGYTF	TGCAGTGCTAGAGGCGGACATGGCTACACCTTC
TRBJ1-2	NA	NA	TRBV4-1	CASSQEPGPYGYTF	TGCGCCAGCAGCCAAGAACCGGGTCCCTATGGCTACACCTTC
TRBJ1-1	TRBD1	NA	TRBV2	CASEGAQKGTEAFF	TGTGCCAGCGAGGGGGCCCAGAAGGGGACTGAAGCTTTCTTT
TRBJ1-2	NA	NA	TRBV4-1	CASSQFPQGSYGYTF	TGCGCCAGCAGCCAATTCCCCCAGGGGAGCTATGGCTACACCTTC
TRBJ2-5	TRBD1	NA	TRBV6-1	CASSEGAGGAETQYF	TGTGCCAGCAGTGAAGGGGCAGGGGGCGCGGAGACCCAGTACTTC
TRBJ2-1	TRBD1	NA	TRBV7-2	CASSFLGGQYNEQFF	TGTGCCAGCAGCTTTTTAGGGGGCCAATACAATGAGCAGTTCTTC
TRBJ2-5	NA	NA	TRBV19	CASSKAGRDQETQYF	TGTGCCAGTAGTAAGGCAGGGCGGGATCAAGAGACCCAGTACTTC
TRBJ2-7	TRBD2	NA	TRBV14	CASSQDVGLAVEQYF	TGTGCCAGCAGCCAAGATGTAGGACTAGCGGTCGAGCAGTACTTC
TRBJ1-4	NA	NA	TRBV19	CASSLGGEKLFF	TGTGCCAGTAGTCTAGGAGGTGAAAAACTGTTTTTT
TRBJ1-5	NA	once	TRBV20-1	CSARELGVQHF	TGCAGTGCTAGAGAGTTGGGGGTCCAGCATTTT
TRBJ1-1	NA	NA	TRBV2	CAVLTSGGGRTEAFF	TGTGCCGTCCTTACGTCGGGTGGGGGTCGTACTGAAGCTTTCTTT
TRBJ2-3	NA	NA	TRBV4-2	CASSQEAGLSTDTQYF	TGTGCCAGCAGCCAAGAGGCTGGATTAAGCACAGATACGCAGTATTTT
TRBJ2-6	TRBD2	NA	TRBV13	CASSSATLAGISGANVLTF	TGTGCCAGCAGCTCTGCGACTCTAGCGGGGATCTCTGGGGCCAACGTCCTGACTTTC
TRBJ2-3	NA	NA	TRBV7-7	CASSLSERVDTQYF	TGTGCCAGCAGCCTCTCAGAAAGAGTGGATACGCAGTATTTT
TRBJ1-5	NA	NA	TRBV6-5	CASSYSGGYQPQHF	TGTGCCAGCAGTTACTCGGGAGGTTATCAGCCCCAGCATTTT
TRBJ2-2	NA	NA	TRBV5-8	CASSNSRNGAGELFF	TGTGCCAGCAGCAACTCTAGAAACGGCGCCGGGGAGCTGTTTTTT
TRBJ2-7	NA	NA	TRBV2	CASSVGETYEQYF	TGTGCCAGCAGTGTGGGAGAGACCTACGAGCAGTACTTC